Listed below are T cell receptor beta chains from one sample, sequenced in a study of blood T cell repertoires in COVID-19. The repertoire was sequenced with immunoSEQ multiplex PCR; TCRdb's copy has only in-frame clones and lacks some. The sample has a few hundred thousand clones, 70% to 90% seen once; the top ten hold over 2%. The sequenced material came from PBMCs or T cells enriched from blood (not recorded which). These receptor sequences come from a man aged 25 to 40 who had recovered from COVID-19. Each CDR3 is given without its conserved first and last residue. The D gene is left open where the match is weak.

j_call v_call d_call cdr3_aa
TRBJ1-2 TRBV5-1 - ASSSDTTNYGYT
TRBJ1-3 TRBV6-5 - ASIGDPYPGNTIY
TRBJ1-3 TRBV23-1 TRBD1 ASRNNLGTESAALENTIY
TRBJ2-3 TRBV7-9 TRBD2 ASSAGGLAGDPDTQY
TRBJ1-6 TRBV27 TRBD1 ASSSWTGVGPLH
TRBJ1-2 TRBV27 - ASSFGQGYGYT
TRBJ2-7 TRBV4-3 TRBD1 ASSQGRDRVYEQY
TRBJ2-2 TRBV19 TRBD2 ASSTPGGRTGELF
TRBJ2-3 TRBV18 - ASSPLSATNTDTQY
TRBJ1-2 TRBV30 - AWSVARGYT
TRBJ1-6 TRBV5-6 - ASSTGEGLNSPLH
TRBJ2-1 TRBV21-1 - ASSKAIRIPLAYEQF
TRBJ1-6 TRBV7-6 - ASSLDRGGSYNSPLH
TRBJ2-3 TRBV11-3 - ASSLGGGTTDTQY
TRBJ2-3 TRBV11-3 - ASSLDSRGPDTQY
TRBJ2-7 TRBV5-1 - ASSLGPVSGYEQY
TRBJ1-1 TRBV12-3/TRBV12-4 - ASSLFSNTEAF
TRBJ2-2 TRBV27 - ASSVEGRPSLANTGELF
TRBJ2-7 TRBV5-4 TRBD1 ASSPDRGNFHEQY
TRBJ2-7 TRBV11-3 TRBD1 ASSLSTGAYEQY
TRBJ1-6 TRBV6-2/TRBV6-3 TRBD1 ASSPGQGVSYSPLH
TRBJ1-1 TRBV5-1 - ASSPATFGGTEAF
TRBJ2-5 TRBV4-2 TRBD2 ASSQGTSGVETQY
TRBJ1-2 TRBV7-6 TRBD1 ASSLESRRERDRGLKGYT
TRBJ2-3 TRBV14 TRBD2 ASSQDARGGMTDTQY
TRBJ1-3 TRBV10-3 TRBD1 AISESTGGRGNTIY
TRBJ2-5 TRBV4-1 TRBD1 ASSYDRVGQETQY
TRBJ2-1 TRBV27 TRBD2 ASSPKRGAYNEQF
TRBJ2-5 TRBV5-1 - ASSYSQGPQETQY
TRBJ1-1 TRBV5-6 - ASSLIGGVGTEAF
TRBJ1-2 TRBV3-1/TRBV3-2 - ASSQGKGGGYT
TRBJ2-1 TRBV3-1/TRBV3-2 - ASSRSRDSYEQF
TRBJ2-7 TRBV7-8 TRBD2 ASRLAGGMGEQY
TRBJ1-1 TRBV5-4 - ASSLGGGGEAF
TRBJ1-5 TRBV5-1 - ASSPASGNNQPQH
TRBJ2-7 TRBV4-1 - ASSQGSQVYEQY
TRBJ2-3 TRBV7-9 TRBD2 ASSLTSGGSEDTQY
TRBJ1-1 TRBV7-2 - AHSRGLITEAF
TRBJ2-1 TRBV11-3 TRBD1 ASSLGGTGYNEQF
TRBJ1-1 TRBV18 - ASSPSQGNTEAF
TRBJ2-7 TRBV7-9 TRBD1 ASSSTGTEQY
TRBJ1-6 TRBV9 - ASSQQIGSPLH
TRBJ2-5 TRBV5-1 - ASSRLWGSQETQY
TRBJ2-2 TRBV7-8 TRBD1 ASSLSIVVGDSRTGELF
TRBJ2-3 TRBV7-8 - ASSWGGLGSTDTQY